The 14 T cell receptor beta chains listed next were all sequenced from one sample in a study of cytomegalovirus exposure and HLA in healthy donors. Primers: 60 Vbeta forward and 13 Jbeta reverse. Profiled with immunoSEQ multiplex PCR; TCRdb holds only in-frame clones, not every one. This sample has roughly 170,000 clones, with over 60% found just once. The material sequenced was PBMCs. All receptors come from a girl aged 10 to 17 in good health and CMV-seronegative.

The rearrangement uses TRBV9 and TRBJ2-2; tentatively, D is TRBD2 (5 bases). V lost 4 bases and J 4 bases, leaving 14 bases between the germline ends. Per germline, CDR1 SGDLS and CDR2 YYNGEE. CDR3 size: 15 residues. CDR3 nucleotides: TGTGCCAGCAGCCTAGGACTCCCCAGCACCGGGGAGCTGTTTTTT. It encodes CASSLGLPSTGELFF.

The gene calls are TRBV29-1 and TRBJ1-2; D uncertain. The length of the CDR3 is 15 residues. The V end lost 4 bases, the J end lost 4 bases, and 19 bases lay between the germline ends. In germline, CDR1 is SQVTM, CDR2 ANQGSEA. CDR3 bases: TGCAGCGTTGTCGGAAAGCCTAGTAGATTCTATGGCTACACCTTC. It is translated as CSVVGKPSRFYGYTF.

This rearrangement joins TRBV4-1 to TRBJ1-1; perhaps TRBD1 as D (6 bases). V was trimmed by 5 bases and J by 0 bases, leaving 13 bases between them. CDR3 length: 15 amino acids. The germline V gene has CDR1 MGHRA and CDR2 YSYEKL. CDR3 nucleotides: TGCGCCAGCAGCTTCCGGGCAGGGGTGAACACTGAAGCTTTCTTT. Amino acids: CASSFRAGVNTEAFF.

The chain combines TRBV6-6 with TRBJ1-2, with TRBD1 as a possible D gene (5 bases). Germline loops: CDR1 MNHNY, CDR2 SVGAGI (reference sequence). CDR3 length: 13 amino acids. V was pared by 6 bases and J by 8 bases, with 16 bases between. The DNA of the CDR3 is TGTGCCAGCAGCAGGGCCCGGGAGGGAGGCTACACCTTC. It is translated as CASSRAREGGYTF.

V is TRBV6-1 and J is TRBJ2-2, with 10 bases that match TRBD1. V was pared by 4 bases and J by 6 bases, with 2 bases of the junction left unmatched. This CDR3 is 14 amino acids long. Germline lookup yields CDR1 MNHNS and CDR2 SASEGT. The CDR3 sequence: CASSAGTGAGELFF. CDR3 nucleotides: TGTGCCAGCAGTGCCGGGACAGGGGCCGGGGAGCTGTTTTTT.

The chain combines TRBV2 with TRBJ2-2; 8 bases line up with TRBD2. The CDR3 runs to 14 residues. Germline V gene sequence: CDR1 SNHLY, CDR2 FYNNEI. Trimming took 7 bases from V and 5 from J; bases not matched to a gene: 6. As DNA, the CDR3 is TGTGCCAGCATGCTGGCGGGGGGTACCGGGGAGCTGTTTTTT. Encoded protein: CASMLAGGTGELFF. The variable domain in full, with the rest retrieved from reference TRBV2 and TRBJ2-2, is EPEVTQTPSHQVTQMGQEVILRCVPISNHLYFYWYRQILGQKVEFLVSFYNNEISEKSEIFDDQFSVERPDGSNFTLKIRSTKLEDSAMYFCASMLAGGTGELFFGEGSRLTVL.

DNA for the CDR3: TGCGCCAGCAGCTCTACAGGGGCGACCTTGAACACTGAAGCTTTCTTT. Translating it yields CASSSTGATLNTEAFF. This sequence joins TRBV5-1 and TRBJ1-1, with 7 bases identical to TRBD1. Germline V gives CDR1 SGHRS, CDR2 YFSETQ. V was clipped by 3 bases and J by 0 bases; unmatched bases: 8. This CDR3 has 16 amino acids.

The gene calls are TRBV7-9 and TRBJ2-5; TRBD2 aligns across 10 bases. Germline trimming cut 0 bases from V and 4 bases from J; bases unmatched to any gene: 11. The germline CDR1 and CDR2 sequences are SEHNR and FQNEAQ (reference sequence). This CDR3 spans 18 amino acids. The CDR3 reads CASSLAPWSGGAGETQYF. In nucleotides, the CDR3 is TGTGCCAGCAGCTTAGCGCCTTGGAGCGGGGGGGCCGGAGAGACCCAGTACTTC.

On this clone itself: This sample includes further DNA sequences coding for the same CDR3. The chain is built from TRBV19 and TRBJ2-1, with 9 nucleotides matching TRBD1. CDR3 length: 14 amino acids. Germline V gene sequence: CDR1 LNHDA, CDR2 SQIVND (reference sequence). V was pared by 3 bases and J by 5 bases, with 2 bases of the junction left unmatched. CDR3 DNA sequence: TGTGCCAGTAGTATCAGGGACAGGGACAATGAGCAGTTCTTC. It is translated as CASSIRDRDNEQFF.

The V call is TRBV5-1, the J call TRBJ1-3, with D unclear. V gave up 0 bases and J gave up 0 bases, with 10 bases separating them. CDR3 length: 16 amino acids. Germline CDR1 reads SGHRS; CDR2 reads YFSETQ. The CDR3 region has the DNA TGCGCCAGCAGCTTGGAGCAGGTGGACTCTGGAAACACCATATATTTT. Amino acid sequence: CASSLEQVDSGNTIYF.

The rearrangement uses TRBV5-1 and TRBJ2-3; perhaps TRBD2 as D (5 bases). V was clipped by 3 bases and J by 3 bases, with 8 bases between them. Germline CDR1 reads SGHRS; CDR2 reads YFSETQ. CDR3 length: 13 amino acids. CDR3 coding DNA: TGCGCCAGCAGCTACGGACTGACAGATACGCAGTATTTT. Translating it yields CASSYGLTDTQYF.

The chain joins TRBV5-8 to TRBJ1-5, with 8 bases matching TRBD1. The junction had 6 bases not matched to a gene; V was cut back by 0 bases and J by 4 bases. There are 16 residues in the CDR3. The germline CDR1 and CDR2 sequences are SGHTS and YDEGEE. This CDR3 reads CASSLEGQARNQPQHF. Here the CDR3 DNA reads TGTGCCAGCAGCTTGGAGGGACAGGCTCGGAATCAGCCCCAGCATTTT.

This chain uses TRBV7-3 with TRBJ2-1; TRBD1 might be the D (7 bases). Germline V gives CDR1 SGHTA, CDR2 FQGTGA. The CDR3 is 14 amino acids. Between the trimmed V and J ends, which lost 2 bases and 10 bases, there was a span of 15 bases. The CDR3 DNA is TGTGCCAGCAGCTTACAAGGGGGCGGGGAGGAGCAGTTCTTC. Encoded protein: CASSLQGGGEEQFF.

The rearrangement joins TRBV5-1 to TRBJ2-5; D may be TRBD1 (7 bases). Between the trimmed V and J ends, which lost 1 base and 5 bases, there was a span of 15 bases. Germline CDR1 SGHRS, CDR2 YFSETQ. The length of the CDR3 is 15 residues. This CDR3 is CASSLSLTGRETQYF. The DNA of the CDR3 is TGCGCCAGCAGCTTGAGCCTGACAGGGAGGGAGACCCAGTACTTC.